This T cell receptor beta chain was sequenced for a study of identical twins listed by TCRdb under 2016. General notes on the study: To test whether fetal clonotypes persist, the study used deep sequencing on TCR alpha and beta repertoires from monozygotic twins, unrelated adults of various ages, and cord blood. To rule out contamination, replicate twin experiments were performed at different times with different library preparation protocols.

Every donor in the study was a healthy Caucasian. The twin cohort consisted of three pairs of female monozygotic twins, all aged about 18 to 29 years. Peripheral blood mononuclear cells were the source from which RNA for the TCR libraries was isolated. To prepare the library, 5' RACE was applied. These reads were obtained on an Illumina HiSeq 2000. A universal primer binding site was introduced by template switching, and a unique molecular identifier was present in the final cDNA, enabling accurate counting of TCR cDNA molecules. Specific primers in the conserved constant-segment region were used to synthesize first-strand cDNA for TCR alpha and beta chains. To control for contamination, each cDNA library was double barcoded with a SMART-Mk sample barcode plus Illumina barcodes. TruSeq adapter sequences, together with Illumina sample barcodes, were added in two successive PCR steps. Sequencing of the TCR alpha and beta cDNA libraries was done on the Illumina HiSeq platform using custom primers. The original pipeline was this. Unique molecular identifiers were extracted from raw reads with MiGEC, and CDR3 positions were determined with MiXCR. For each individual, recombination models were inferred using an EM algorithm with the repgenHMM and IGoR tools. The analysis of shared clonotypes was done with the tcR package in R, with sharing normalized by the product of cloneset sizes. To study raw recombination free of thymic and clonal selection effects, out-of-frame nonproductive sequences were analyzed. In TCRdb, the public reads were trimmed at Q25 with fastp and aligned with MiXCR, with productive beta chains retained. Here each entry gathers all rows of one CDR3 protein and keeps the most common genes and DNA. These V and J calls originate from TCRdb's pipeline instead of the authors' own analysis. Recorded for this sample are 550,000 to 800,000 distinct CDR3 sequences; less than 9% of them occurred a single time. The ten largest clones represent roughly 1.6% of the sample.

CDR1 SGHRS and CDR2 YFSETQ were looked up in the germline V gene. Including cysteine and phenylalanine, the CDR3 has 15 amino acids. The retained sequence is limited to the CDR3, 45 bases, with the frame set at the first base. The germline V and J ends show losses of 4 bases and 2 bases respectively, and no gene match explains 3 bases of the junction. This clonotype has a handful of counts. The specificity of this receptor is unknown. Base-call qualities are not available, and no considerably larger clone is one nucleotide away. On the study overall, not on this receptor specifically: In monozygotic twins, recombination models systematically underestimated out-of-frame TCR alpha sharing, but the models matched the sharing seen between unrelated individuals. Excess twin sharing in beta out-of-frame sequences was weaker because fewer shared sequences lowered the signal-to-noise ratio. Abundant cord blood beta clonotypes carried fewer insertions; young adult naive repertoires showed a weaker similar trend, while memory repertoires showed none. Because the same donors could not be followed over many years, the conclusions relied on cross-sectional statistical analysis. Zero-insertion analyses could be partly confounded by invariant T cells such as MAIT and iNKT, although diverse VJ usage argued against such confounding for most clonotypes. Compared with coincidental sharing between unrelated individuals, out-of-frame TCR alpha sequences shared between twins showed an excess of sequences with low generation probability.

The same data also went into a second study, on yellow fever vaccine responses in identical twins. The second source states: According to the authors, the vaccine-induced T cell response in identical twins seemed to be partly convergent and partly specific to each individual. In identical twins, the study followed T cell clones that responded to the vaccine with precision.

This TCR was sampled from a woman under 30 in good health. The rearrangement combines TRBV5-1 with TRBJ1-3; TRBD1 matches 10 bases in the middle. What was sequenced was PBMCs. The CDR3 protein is CASSGTGVAGNTIYF. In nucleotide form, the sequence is TGCGCCAGCAGCGGGACAGGGGTTGCTGGAAACACCATATATTTT.